What follows describes a single T cell receptor (beta chain). The antigen remains undetermined. V lost 4 bases and J 6 bases, leaving 17 bases between the germline ends. Germline V gene lookup returns CDR1 SNHLY and CDR2 FYNNEI. This CDR3 comprises 15 residues. This entry belongs to a study of T cell responses to AZD1222 COVID-19 vaccine. Findings and limits, study-wide: White British ancestry dominated among donors, who included more females, and clonal diversity was possibly underestimated.

Profiling relied on immunoSEQ multiplex PCR, and the TCRdb table lists in-frame clones only, not all of them. The table lists about 140,000 clones, around 90% of them singletons. This specimen consisted of peripheral blood, obtained 28 days after the second AZD1222 dose. This chain connects TRBV2 to TRBJ2-3; tentative D call: TRBD2 (6 bases). The clonotype was recovered from an adult who received the AZD1222 COVID-19 vaccine. DNA of the CDR3: TGTGCCAGCAGTGCTCGGGACGTCCGGGGGGATACGCAGTATTTT. It yields the protein CASSARDVRGDTQYF. Filled out from reference TRBV2 and TRBJ2-3, the complete variable domain reads EPEVTQTPSHQVTQMGQEVILRCVPISNHLYFYWYRQILGQKVEFLVSFYNNEISEKSEIFDDQFSVERPDGSNFTLKIRSTKLEDSAMYFCASSARDVRGDTQYFGPGTRLTVL.